This T cell receptor beta chain was identified in a study of blood T cell repertoires in COVID-19. The sample holds a few counts of this clone. In the original workflow: From reference gene primer amplification, estimates of nucleated cell counts were derived. Clones were sequenced by immunoSEQ multiplex PCR, and TCRdb holds only the in-frame ones, with some missing. V and J calls and clone size are those listed in that table; D and trimming were worked out from the DNA. The sample consists of about 270,000 clones, approximately 85% of them appearing once. This CDR3 has 15 amino acids. V lost 4 bases to trimming and J lost 2 bases; unmatched junction nucleotides: 6. Germline loops: CDR1 MGHRA, CDR2 YSYEKL.

V usage is TRBV4-1 and J usage is TRBJ2-7; 9 bases agree with TRBD1. Sequenced: PBMCs or T cells enriched from blood (not recorded which). This TCR derives from a woman between 50 and 59 years old with acute COVID-19. The CDR3 reads CASSPADRGTYEQYF. The DNA of the CDR3 is TGCGCCAGCAGCCCCGCGGACAGGGGAACCTACGAGCAGTACTTC.